The present T cell receptor (beta chain) was sequenced within a study of identical twins. The cDNA had a unique molecular identifier and a template-switch universal primer site. In TCRdb, the 5' RACE reads were re-called with MiXCR into one record per CDR3 protein. Here the sample spans more than 1.5 million distinct CDR3 sequences, 25% to 35% being singletons. CDR3 length: 14 residues. The ends were cut back, 5 bases at V and 2 bases at J, with 12 bases in the middle. Germline V gene data show CDR1 as SGHRS and CDR2 as YFSETQ. The rearrangement links TRBV5-1 to TRBJ2-3, with D perhaps TRBD2 (7 bases). Sequencing input: cord blood. The sequence came from a newborn girl in good health. DNA for the CDR3: TGCGCCAGCAGAGGGGGGGGACTCACAGATACGCAGTATTTT. Amino acid sequence: CASRGGGLTDTQYF.